This T cell receptor (beta chain) is drawn from a study of early T cells in non-severe SARS-CoV-2 infection (dated by TCRdb to 2020 to 2023). Study-wide context: Because TCR sequencing was done on bulk RNA from unsorted whole blood, the alpha and beta chains could not be paired. The full study reports these points: VDJdb matching was skewed toward anti-spike CD8 responses and likely underestimated virus-specific expansions by missing private and CD4 specificities.

The table lists this clonotype with a few counts. Its antigen remains unidentified. Within one base of it there is no much larger clone, and no base qualities were kept. A case-control design nested within a healthcare worker cohort in London, UK, was used, with weekly nasopharyngeal swab PCR tests and blood sampling performed. Between 23 and 31 March 2020, the week of the UK lockdown, healthcare workers were enrolled and then followed up weekly for as long as 16 weeks. Libraries were made using 5' RACE. Instrument on record: NextSeq 500. The TCR library protocol attached unique molecular identifiers to individual cDNA molecules to correct for sequencing error and PCR bias. Sequencing covered both TCR alpha and beta chains, and within each sample the abundances of alpha and beta sequences were tightly co-correlated. The original methods were these. Decombinator V4 was used to annotate the V gene, J gene and CDR3 of the TCR sequences. Expanded TCRs were defined as changing significantly between any two time points under a Poisson model with p below 0.0001. Abundances of TCRs were expressed as counts per million after normalisation to the total number of TCRs sequenced in each sample. VDJdb, accessed on 1 November 2021, was searched for TCRs annotated for CMV, EBV and SARS-CoV-2, and TCRs annotated for more than one antigen were excluded. TCRdb trimmed public reads at Q25 via fastp, called clones via MiXCR and kept in-frame beta chains. Records with the same CDR3 protein are collapsed into one entry carrying the most frequent genes and DNA. The V and J calls here are based on TCRdb, not the publication. The sample yields 55,000 to 75,000 distinct CDR3 sequences; approximately 10% were counted once. 5.5% to 7% of the sample is in the top ten clones.

Input material: whole blood. The receptor's source is an adult who was a healthcare worker with PCR-confirmed SARS-CoV-2 infection or an uninfected control (not recorded which).

The CDR3 protein sequence reads: CASSKRVYEQFF. The nucleotide sequence is TGTGCCAGCAGCAAACGGGTCTATGAGCAGTTCTTC. The sequence links TRBV21-1 to TRBJ2-1. TRBV21-1 is described as a pseudogene. The CDR3 measures 12 amino acids from cysteine to phenylalanine. Kept here is only the CDR3 DNA, which spans 36 bases and is read in frame from base 1.